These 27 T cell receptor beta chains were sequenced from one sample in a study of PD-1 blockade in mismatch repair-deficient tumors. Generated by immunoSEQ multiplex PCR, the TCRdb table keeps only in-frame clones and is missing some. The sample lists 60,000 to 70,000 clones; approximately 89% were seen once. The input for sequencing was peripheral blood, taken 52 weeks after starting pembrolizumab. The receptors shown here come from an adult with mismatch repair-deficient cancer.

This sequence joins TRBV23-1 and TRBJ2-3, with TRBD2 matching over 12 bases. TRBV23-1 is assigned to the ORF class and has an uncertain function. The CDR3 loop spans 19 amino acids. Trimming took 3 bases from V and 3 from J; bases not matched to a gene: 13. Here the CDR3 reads CASSHSKPLAGGSTDTQYF. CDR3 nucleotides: TGCGCCAGCAGTCACTCCAAACCCCTAGCGGGAGGGTCGACAGATACGCAGTATTTT.

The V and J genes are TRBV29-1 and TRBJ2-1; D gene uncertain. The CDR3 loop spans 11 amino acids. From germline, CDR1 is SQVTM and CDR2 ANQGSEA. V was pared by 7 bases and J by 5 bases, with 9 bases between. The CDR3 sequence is CSAVANNEQFF. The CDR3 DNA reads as TGCAGCGCTGTTGCCAACAATGAGCAGTTCTTC.

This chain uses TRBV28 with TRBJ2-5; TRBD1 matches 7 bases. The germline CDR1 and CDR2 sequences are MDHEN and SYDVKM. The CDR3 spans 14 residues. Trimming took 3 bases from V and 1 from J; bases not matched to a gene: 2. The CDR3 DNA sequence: TGTGCCAGCAGTTTGGGACAGCTCCAAGAGACCCAGTACTTC. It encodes CASSLGQLQETQYF.

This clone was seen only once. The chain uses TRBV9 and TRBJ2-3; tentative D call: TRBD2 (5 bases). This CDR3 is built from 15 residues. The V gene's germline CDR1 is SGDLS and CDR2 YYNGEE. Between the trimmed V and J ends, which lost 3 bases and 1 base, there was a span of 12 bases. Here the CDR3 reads CASSDEGEGTDTQYF. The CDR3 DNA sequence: TGTGCCAGCAGCGACGAGGGAGAGGGCACAGATACGCAGTATTTT. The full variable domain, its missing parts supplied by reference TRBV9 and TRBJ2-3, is DSGVTQTPKHLITATGQRVTLRCSPRSGDLSVYWYQQSLDQGLQFLIQYYNGEERAKGNILERFSAQQFPDLHSELNLSSLELGDSALYFCASSDEGEGTDTQYFGPGTRLTVL.

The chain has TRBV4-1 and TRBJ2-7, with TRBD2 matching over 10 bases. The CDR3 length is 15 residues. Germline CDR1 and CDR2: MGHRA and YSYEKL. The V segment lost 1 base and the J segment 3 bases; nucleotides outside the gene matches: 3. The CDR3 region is CASSQVTSGNYEQYF. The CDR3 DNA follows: TGCGCCAGCAGCCAAGTTACTAGCGGGAACTACGAGCAGTACTTC.

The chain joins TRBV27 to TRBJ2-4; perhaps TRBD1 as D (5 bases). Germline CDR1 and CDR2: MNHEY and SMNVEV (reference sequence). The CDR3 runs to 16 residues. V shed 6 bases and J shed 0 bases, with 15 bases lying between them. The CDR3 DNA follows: TGTGCCAGCAGCCCTCTGGGGCAGTTAGCCAAAAACATTCAGTACTTC. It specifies CASSPLGQLAKNIQYF.

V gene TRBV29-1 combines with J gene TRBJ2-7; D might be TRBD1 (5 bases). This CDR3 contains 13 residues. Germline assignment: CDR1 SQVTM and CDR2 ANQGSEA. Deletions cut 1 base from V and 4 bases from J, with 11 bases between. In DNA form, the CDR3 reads TGCAGCGTTGAAGTGCATACAGGTTACGAGCAGTACTTC. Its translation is CSVEVHTGYEQYF.

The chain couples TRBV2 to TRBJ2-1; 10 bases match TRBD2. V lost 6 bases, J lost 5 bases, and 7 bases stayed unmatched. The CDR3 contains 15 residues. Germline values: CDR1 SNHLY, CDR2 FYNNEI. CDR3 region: CASRPGLALNNEQFF. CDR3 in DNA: TGTGCCAGCAGACCGGGACTAGCGCTCAACAATGAGCAGTTCTTC. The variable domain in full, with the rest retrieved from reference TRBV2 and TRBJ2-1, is EPEVTQTPSHQVTQMGQEVILRCVPISNHLYFYWYRQILGQKVEFLVSFYNNEISEKSEIFDDQFSVERPDGSNFTLKIRSTKLEDSAMYFCASRPGLALNNEQFFGPGTRLTVL.

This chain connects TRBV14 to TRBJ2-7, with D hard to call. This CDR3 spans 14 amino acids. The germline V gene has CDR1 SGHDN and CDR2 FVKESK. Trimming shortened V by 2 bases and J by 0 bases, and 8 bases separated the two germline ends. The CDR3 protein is CASSQHGSSYEQYF. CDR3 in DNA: TGTGCCAGCAGCCAACACGGCAGCTCCTACGAGCAGTACTTC.

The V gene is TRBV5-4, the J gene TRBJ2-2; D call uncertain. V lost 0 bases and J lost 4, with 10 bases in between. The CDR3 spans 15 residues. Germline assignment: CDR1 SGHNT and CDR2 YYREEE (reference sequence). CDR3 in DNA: TGTGCCAGCAGCTTGGAGCCCGGTTTCACCGGGGAGCTGTTTTTT. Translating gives CASSLEPGFTGELFF.

This chain's CDR3 is CAWSFGSGNTIYF. The CDR3 DNA reads as TGTGCCTGGAGTTTTGGCTCTGGAAACACCATATATTTT. The V call is TRBV30, the J call TRBJ1-3; D is uncertain. This CDR3 has 13 residues. The germline V and J ends were trimmed by 2 bases and 0 bases, with 5 bases remaining between them. From germline, CDR1 is GTSNPN and CDR2 SVGIG (reference sequence).

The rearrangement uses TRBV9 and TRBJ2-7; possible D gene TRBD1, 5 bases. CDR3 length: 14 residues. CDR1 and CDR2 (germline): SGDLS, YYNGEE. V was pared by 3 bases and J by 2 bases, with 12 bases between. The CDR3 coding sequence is TGTGCCAGCAGCGCAGAGACAGAGACCTACGAGCAGTACTTC. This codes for CASSAETETYEQYF.

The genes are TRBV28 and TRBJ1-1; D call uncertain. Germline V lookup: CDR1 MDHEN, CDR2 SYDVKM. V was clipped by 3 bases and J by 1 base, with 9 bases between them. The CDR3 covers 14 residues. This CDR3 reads CASSFTAENTEAFF. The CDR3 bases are TGTGCCAGCAGTTTCACCGCTGAGAACACTGAAGCTTTCTTT. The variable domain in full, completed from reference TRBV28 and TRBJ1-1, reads DVKVTQSSRYLVKRTGEKVFLECVQDMDHENMFWYRQDPGLGLRLIYFSYDVKMKEKGDIPEGYSVSREKKERFSLILESASTNQTSMYLCASSFTAENTEAFFGQGTRLTVV.

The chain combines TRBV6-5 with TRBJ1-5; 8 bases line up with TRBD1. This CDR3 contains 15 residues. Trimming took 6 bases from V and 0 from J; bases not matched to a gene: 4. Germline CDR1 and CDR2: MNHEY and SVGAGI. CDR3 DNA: TGTGCCAGCAGCTCCACAGGGGGTAGCAATCAGCCCCAGCATTTT. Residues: CASSSTGGSNQPQHF.

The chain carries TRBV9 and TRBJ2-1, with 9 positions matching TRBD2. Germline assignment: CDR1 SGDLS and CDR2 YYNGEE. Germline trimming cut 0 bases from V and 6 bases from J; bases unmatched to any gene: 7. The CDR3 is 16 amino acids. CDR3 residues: CASSVGGGLAINEQFF. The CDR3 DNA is TGTGCCAGCAGCGTAGGAGGCGGACTAGCGATCAATGAGCAGTTCTTC. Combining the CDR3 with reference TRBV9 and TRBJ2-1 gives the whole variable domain DSGVTQTPKHLITATGQRVTLRCSPRSGDLSVYWYQQSLDQGLQFLIQYYNGEERAKGNILERFSAQQFPDLHSELNLSSLELGDSALYFCASSVGGGLAINEQFFGPGTRLTVL.

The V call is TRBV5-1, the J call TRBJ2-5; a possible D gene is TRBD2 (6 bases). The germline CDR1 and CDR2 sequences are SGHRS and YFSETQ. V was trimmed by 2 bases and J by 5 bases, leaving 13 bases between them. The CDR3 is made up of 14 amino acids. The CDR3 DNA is TGCGCCAGCAGCTTTGGGGGGTCAATGGAGACCCAGTACTTC. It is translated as CASSFGGSMETQYF.

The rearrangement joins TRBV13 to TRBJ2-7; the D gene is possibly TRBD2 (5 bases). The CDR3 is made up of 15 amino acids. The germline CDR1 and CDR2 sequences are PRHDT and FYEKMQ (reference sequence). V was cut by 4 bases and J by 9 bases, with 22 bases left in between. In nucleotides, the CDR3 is TGTGCCAGCAGCTCCGACGGACTGGGTACGGACGGGCAGTACTTC. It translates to CASSSDGLGTDGQYF. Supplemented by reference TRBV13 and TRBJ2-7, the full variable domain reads AAGVIQSPRHLIKEKRETATLKCYPIPRHDTVYWYQQGPGQDPQFLISFYEKMQSDKGSIPDRFSAQQFSDYHSELNMSSLELGDSALYFCASSSDGLGTDGQYFGPGTRLTVT.

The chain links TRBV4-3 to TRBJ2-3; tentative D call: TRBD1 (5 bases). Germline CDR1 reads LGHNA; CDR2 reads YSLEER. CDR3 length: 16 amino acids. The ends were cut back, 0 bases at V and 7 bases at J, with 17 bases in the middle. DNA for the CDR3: TGCGCCAGCAGCCAAGAGGCTCCCGGACACGGGTATACGCAGTATTTT. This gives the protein CASSQEAPGHGYTQYF.

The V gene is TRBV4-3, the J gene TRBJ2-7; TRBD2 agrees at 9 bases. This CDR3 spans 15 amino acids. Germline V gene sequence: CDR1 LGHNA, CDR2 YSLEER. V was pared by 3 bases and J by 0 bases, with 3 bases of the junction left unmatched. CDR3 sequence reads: CASSQTSGISYEQYF. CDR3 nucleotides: TGCGCCAGCAGCCAGACTAGCGGTATCTCCTACGAGCAGTACTTC.

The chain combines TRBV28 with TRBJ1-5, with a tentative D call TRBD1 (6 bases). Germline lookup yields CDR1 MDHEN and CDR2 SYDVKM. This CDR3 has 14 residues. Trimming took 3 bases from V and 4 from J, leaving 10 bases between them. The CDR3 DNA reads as TGTGCCAGCAGTTTGGACAGCGAGAATCAGCCCCAGCATTTT. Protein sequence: CASSLDSENQPQHF.

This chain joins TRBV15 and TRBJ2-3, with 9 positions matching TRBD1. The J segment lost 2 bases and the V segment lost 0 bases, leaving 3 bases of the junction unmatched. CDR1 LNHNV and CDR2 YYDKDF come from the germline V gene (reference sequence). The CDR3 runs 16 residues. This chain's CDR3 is CATSRDRDRVTDTQYF. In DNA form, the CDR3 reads TGTGCCACCAGCAGAGACCGGGACAGGGTCACAGATACGCAGTATTTT.

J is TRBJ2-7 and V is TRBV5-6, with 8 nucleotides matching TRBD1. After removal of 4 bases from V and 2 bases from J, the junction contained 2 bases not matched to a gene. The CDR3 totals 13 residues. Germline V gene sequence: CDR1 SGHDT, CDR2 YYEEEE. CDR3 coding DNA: TGTGCCAGCAGCCGGGGACAGGCCTACGAGCAGTACTTC. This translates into CASSRGQAYEQYF.

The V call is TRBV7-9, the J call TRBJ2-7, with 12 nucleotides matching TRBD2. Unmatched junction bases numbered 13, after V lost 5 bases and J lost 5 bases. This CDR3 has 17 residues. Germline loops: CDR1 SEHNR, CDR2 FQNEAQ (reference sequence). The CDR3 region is CASSPETSGRLAHEQYF. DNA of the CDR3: TGTGCCAGCAGCCCAGAAACTAGCGGGAGGTTAGCCCACGAGCAGTACTTC.

In DNA form, the CDR3 reads TGTGCCAGTAGTCCCGGGACAGGGTACGATGAGCAGTTCTTC. This translates into CASSPGTGYDEQFF. The V and J genes are TRBV19 and TRBJ2-1; 9 positions match TRBD1. Germline CDR1 and CDR2: LNHDA and SQIVND (reference sequence). V lost 5 bases and J lost 8; bases outside the gene matches: 7. The CDR3 has 14 amino acids.

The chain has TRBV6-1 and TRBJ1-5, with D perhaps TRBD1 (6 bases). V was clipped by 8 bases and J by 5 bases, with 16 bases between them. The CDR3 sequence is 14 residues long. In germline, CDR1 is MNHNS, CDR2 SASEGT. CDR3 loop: CASGRITGYQPQHF. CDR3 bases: TGTGCCAGCGGTAGGATCACAGGGTATCAGCCCCAGCATTTT.

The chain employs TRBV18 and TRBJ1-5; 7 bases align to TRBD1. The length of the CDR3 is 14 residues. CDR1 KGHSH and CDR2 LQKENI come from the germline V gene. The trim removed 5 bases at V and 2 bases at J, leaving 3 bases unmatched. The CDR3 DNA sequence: TGTGCCAGCTCAGAGGGGGCTGGCAATCAGCCCCAGCATTTT. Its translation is CASSEGAGNQPQHF.

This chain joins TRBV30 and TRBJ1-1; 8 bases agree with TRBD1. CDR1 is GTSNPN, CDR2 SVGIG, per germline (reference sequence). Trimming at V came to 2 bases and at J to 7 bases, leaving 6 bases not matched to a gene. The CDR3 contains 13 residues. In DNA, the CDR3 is TGTGCCTGGAGTTCGGACAGGGTTGTTGAAGCTTTCTTT. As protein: CAWSSDRVVEAFF.